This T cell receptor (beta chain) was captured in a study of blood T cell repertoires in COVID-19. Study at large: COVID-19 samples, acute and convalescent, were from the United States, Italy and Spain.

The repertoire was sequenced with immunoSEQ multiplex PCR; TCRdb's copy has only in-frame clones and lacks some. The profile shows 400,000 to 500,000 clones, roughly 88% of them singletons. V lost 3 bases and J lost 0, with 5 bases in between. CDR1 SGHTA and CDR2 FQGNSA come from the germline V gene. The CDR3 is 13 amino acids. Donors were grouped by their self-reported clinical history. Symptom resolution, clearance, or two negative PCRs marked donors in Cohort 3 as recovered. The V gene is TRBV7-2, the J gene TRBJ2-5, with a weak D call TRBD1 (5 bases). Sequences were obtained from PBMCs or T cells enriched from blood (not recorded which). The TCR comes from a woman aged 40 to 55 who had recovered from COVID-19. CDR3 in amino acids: CASSLDNQETQYF. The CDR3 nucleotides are TGTGCCAGCAGCTTGGACAACCAAGAGACCCAGTACTTC.